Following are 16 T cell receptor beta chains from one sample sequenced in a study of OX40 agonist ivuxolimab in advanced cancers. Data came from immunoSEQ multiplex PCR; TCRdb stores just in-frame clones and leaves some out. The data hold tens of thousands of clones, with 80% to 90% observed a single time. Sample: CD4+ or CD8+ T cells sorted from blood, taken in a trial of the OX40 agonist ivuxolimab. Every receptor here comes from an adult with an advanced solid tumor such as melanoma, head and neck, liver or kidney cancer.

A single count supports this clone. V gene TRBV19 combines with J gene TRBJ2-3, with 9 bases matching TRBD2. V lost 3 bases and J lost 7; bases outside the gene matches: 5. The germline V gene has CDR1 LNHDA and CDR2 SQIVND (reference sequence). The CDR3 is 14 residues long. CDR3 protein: CASSMREGWNTQYF. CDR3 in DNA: TGTGCCAGTAGTATGCGGGAGGGCTGGAATACGCAGTATTTT.

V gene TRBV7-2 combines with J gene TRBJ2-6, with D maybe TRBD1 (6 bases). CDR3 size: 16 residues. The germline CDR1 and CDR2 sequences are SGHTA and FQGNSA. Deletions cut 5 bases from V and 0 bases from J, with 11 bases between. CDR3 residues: CASSHSQGSGANVLTF. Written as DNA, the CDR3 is TGTGCCAGCAGCCATTCACAGGGCTCTGGGGCCAACGTCCTGACTTTC.

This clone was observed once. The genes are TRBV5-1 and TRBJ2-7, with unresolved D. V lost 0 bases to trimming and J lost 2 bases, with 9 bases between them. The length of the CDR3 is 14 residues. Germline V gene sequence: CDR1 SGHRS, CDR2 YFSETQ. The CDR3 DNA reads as TGCGCCAGCAGCTTGGGGTCGGCCCCCTACGAGCAGTACTTC. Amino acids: CASSLGSAPYEQYF.

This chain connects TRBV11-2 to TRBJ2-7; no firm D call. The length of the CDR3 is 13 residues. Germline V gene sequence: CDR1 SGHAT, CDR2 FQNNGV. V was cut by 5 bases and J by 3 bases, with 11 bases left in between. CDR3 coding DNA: TGTGCCAGCAGCCCGACGTCCGGCTACGAGCAGTACTTC. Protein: CASSPTSGYEQYF.

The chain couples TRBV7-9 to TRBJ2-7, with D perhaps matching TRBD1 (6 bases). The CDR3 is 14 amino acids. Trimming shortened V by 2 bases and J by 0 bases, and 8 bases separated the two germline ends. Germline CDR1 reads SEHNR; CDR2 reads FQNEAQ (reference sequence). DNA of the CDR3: TGTGCCAGCAGCTTAACGACAGGCTCCTACGAGCAGTACTTC. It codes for CASSLTTGSYEQYF.

CDR3 loop: CASSIAGLNTGELFF. The CDR3, as DNA: TGTGCCAGTAGTATCGCAGGACTTAACACCGGGGAGCTGTTTTTT. V usage is TRBV19 and J usage is TRBJ2-2, with D possibly matching TRBD2 (5 bases). CDR3 length equals 15 residues. Deletions cut 3 bases from V and 2 bases from J, with 10 bases between. In germline, CDR1 is LNHDA, CDR2 SQIVND (reference sequence).

This chain's CDR3 is CASSPQGSGSGTGELFF. CDR3 DNA: TGTGCCAGCAGCCCCCAGGGTAGCGGGAGTGGCACCGGGGAGCTGTTTTTT. The rearrangement joins TRBV7-9 to TRBJ2-2; 9 bases map to TRBD2. V shed 5 bases, J shed 4 bases, and the junction held 11 bases outside the gene matches. Per the germline V gene, CDR1 is SEHNR and CDR2 is FQNEAQ (reference sequence). The CDR3 length is 17 residues.

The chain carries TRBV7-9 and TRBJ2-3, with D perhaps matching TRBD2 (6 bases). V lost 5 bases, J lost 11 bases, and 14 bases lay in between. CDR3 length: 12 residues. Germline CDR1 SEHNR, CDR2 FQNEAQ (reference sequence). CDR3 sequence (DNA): TGTGCCAGCAGCGGTAGCGGTCTCGGGCAGTATTTT. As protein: CASSGSGLGQYF.

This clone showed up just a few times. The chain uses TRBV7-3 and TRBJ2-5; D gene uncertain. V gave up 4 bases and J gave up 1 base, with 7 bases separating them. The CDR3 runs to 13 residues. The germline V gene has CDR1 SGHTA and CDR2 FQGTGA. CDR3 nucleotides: TGTGCCAGCAGCTCGCAGCCCCAAGAGACCCAGTACTTC. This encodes CASSSQPQETQYF.

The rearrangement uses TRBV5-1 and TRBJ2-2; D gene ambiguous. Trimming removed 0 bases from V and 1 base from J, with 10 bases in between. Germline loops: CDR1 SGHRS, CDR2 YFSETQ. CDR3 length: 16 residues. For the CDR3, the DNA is TGCGCCAGCAGCTTGGCTTTCCCGCAGAACACCGGGGAGCTGTTTTTT. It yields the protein CASSLAFPQNTGELFF.

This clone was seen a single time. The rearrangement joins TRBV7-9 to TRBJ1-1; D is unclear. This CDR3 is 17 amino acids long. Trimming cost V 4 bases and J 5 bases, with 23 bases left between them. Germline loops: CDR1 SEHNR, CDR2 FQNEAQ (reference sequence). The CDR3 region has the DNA TGTGCCAGCAGCTCTAGGCGAACGAGGCTCGGGGATACTGAAGCTTTCTTT. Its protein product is CASSSRRTRLGDTEAFF.

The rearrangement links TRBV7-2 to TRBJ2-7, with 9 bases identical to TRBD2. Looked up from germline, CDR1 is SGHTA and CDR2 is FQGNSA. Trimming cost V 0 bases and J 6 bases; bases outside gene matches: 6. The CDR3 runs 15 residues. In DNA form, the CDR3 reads TGTGCCAGCAGCTTAGCTAGCGGGAGAGTCGGCGAGCAGTACTTC. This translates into CASSLASGRVGEQYF.

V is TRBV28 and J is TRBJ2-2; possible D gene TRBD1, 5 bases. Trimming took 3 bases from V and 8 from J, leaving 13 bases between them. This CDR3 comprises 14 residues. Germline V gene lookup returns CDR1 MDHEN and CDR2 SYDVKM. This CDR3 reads CASSLSGLGGELFF. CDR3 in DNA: TGTGCCAGCAGTTTGTCAGGGCTAGGGGGGGAGCTGTTTTTT. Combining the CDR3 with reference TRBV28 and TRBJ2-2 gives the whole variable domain DVKVTQSSRYLVKRTGEKVFLECVQDMDHENMFWYRQDPGLGLRLIYFSYDVKMKEKGDIPEGYSVSREKKERFSLILESASTNQTSMYLCASSLSGLGGELFFGEGSRLTVL.

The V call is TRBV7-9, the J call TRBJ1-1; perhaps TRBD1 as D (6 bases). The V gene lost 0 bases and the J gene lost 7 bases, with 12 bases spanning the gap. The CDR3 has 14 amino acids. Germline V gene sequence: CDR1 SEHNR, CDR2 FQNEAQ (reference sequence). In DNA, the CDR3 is TGTGCCAGCAGCTTAGCCCCCGGGACATTTGAAGCTTTCTTT. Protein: CASSLAPGTFEAFF.

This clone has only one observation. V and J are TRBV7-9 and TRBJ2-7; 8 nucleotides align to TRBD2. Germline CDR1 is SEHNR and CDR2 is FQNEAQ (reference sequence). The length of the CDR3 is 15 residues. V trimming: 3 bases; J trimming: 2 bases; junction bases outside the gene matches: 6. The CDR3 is CASSFGTSFPYEQYF. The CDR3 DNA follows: TGTGCCAGCAGCTTTGGGACTAGTTTTCCCTACGAGCAGTACTTC. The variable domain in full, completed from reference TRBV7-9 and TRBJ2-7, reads DTGVSQNPRHKITKRGQNVTFRCDPISEHNRLYWYRQTLGQGPEFLTYFQNEAQLEKSRLLSDRFSAERPKGSFSTLEIQRTEQGDSAMYLCASSFGTSFPYEQYFGPGTRLTVT.

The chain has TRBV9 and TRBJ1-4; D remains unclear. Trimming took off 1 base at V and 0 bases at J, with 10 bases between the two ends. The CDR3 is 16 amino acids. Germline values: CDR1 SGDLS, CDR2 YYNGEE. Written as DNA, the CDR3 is TGTGCCAGCAGCGTAACACCGAAGGCAACTAATGAAAAACTGTTTTTT. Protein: CASSVTPKATNEKLFF.